This TCR beta chain emerged from a study of blood T cell repertoires in COVID-19. Two negative PCRs, clearance, or symptom resolution were required of recovered Cohort 3 donors. Generated by immunoSEQ multiplex PCR, the TCRdb table keeps only in-frame clones and is missing some. The repertoire holds some 270,000 clones, with 70% to 90% as singletons. V gave up 5 bases and J gave up 4 bases; unmatched junction bases: 16. There are 17 residues in the CDR3. Germline V lookup: CDR1 MNHNY, CDR2 SVGAGI (reference sequence). The clonotype comes from a woman in her twenties or thirties who had recovered from COVID-19. This chain connects TRBV6-6 to TRBJ2-5; 7 nucleotides match TRBD2. Sequencing input: PBMCs or T cells enriched from blood (not recorded which). This chain's CDR3 is CASSRPEAGEERETQYF. For the CDR3, the DNA is TGTGCCAGCAGTCGGCCTGAGGCGGGGGAAGAGAGAGAGACCCAGTACTTC.